This T cell receptor beta chain was sequenced in a study of blood T cell repertoires in COVID-19. V was trimmed by 3 bases and J by 5 bases, leaving 17 bases between them. Germline V CDR1 and CDR2: LNHDA, SQIVND (reference sequence). CDR3 length equals 17 residues. Using immunoSEQ multiplex PCR, the repertoire was profiled, and TCRdb retains in-frame clones only, with some absent. The data show around 130,000 clones, around 77% seen once. Source material: peripheral blood. This TCR was sampled from a human donor in a cohort sampled during active COVID-19. This chain connects TRBV19 to TRBJ1-6, with no clear D. The CDR3 reads CASSMAVVQRDNSPLHF. CDR3 DNA sequence: TGTGCCAGTAGTATGGCTGTGGTTCAGCGTGATAATTCACCCCTCCACTTT.